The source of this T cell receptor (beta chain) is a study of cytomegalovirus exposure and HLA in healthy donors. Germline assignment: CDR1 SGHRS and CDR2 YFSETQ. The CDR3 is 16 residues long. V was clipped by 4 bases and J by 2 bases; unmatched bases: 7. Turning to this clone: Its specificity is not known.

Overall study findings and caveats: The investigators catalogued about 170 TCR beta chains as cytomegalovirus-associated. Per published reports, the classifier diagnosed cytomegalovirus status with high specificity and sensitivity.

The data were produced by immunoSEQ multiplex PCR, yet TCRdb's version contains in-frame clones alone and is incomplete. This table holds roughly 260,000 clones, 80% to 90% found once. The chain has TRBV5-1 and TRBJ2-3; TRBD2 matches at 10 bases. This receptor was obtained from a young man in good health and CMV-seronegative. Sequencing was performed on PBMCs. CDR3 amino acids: CASSQLTSGNTDTQYF. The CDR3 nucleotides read TGCGCCAGCAGCCAACTTACTAGCGGGAACACAGATACGCAGTATTTT.